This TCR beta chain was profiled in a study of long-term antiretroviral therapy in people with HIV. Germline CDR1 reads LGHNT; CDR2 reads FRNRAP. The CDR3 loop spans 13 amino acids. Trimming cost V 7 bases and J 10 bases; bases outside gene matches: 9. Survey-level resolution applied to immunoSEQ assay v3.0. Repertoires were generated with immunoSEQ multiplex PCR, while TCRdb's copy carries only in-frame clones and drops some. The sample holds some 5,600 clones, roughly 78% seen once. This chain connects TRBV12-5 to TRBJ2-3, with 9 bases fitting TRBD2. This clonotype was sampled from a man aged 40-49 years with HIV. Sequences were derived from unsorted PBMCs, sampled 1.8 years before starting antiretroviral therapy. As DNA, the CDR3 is TGTGCTAGTGCCGATAGCGGGAGATCTTCGCAGTATTTT. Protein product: CASADSGRSSQYF.